The 18 T cell receptor beta chains reported below all come from one sample, sequenced in a study of T cell responses to AZD1222 COVID-19 vaccine (TCRdb year 2021). Libraries were prepared through the immunoSEQ multiplex PCR assay. TCRdb provides this immuneACCESS table in a form limited to in-frame rearrangements. Some clones are lacking; in checked studies, under half of them reflect an unresolved V gene, and why the rest are absent is not known. Here the sample has some 150,000 clones; around 89% occur a single time. The ten most abundant clones make up approximately 4.5% of the sample. Interpreted using the paper, the time point label stands for: baseline before first vaccination. This specimen consisted of peripheral blood, obtained on day 0 of AZD1222 vaccination. The source is an adult in good health.

This sequence joins TRBV6-4 and TRBJ2-5, with 10 bases identical to TRBD1. There are 14 residues in the CDR3. V lost 5 bases, J lost 5 bases, and 5 bases stayed unmatched. Germline CDR1 MRHNA, CDR2 SNTAGT. The CDR3 loop reads CASSPGQGSETQYF. The CDR3, as DNA: TGTGCCAGCAGTCCGGGACAGGGGAGTGAGACCCAGTACTTC.

The J gene is TRBJ1-1, the V gene TRBV2; weak D call: TRBD1 (6 bases). Trimming left V 8 bases short and J 5 bases short, with 18 bases between. The CDR3 loop spans 14 amino acids. Germline values: CDR1 SNHLY, CDR2 FYNNEI. The CDR3 sequence: CASGFGRGRTEAFF. In nucleotides, the CDR3 is TGTGCCAGCGGTTTTGGCAGGGGACGAACTGAAGCTTTCTTT.

This chain uses TRBV7-9 with TRBJ1-4; 7 bases fit TRBD1. The V gene end was trimmed by 7 bases and the J gene end by 8 bases; junction bases not matched to a gene: 7. The germline V gene has CDR1 SEHNR and CDR2 FQNEAQ (reference sequence). The CDR3 loop spans 13 amino acids. The CDR3 DNA follows: TGTGCCAGCACCCAAGCAGGGGGAGAAAAACTGTTTTTT. Its protein product is CASTQAGGEKLFF.

The genes are TRBV7-3 and TRBJ2-1; no clear D gene. The CDR3 has 15 amino acids. V was shortened by 5 bases and J by 6 bases, with 17 bases between the two germline ends. The V gene's germline CDR1 is SGHTA and CDR2 FQGTGA. CDR3 coding DNA: TGTGCCAGCAGCCCCCGGGTGGGAAAGGGCAATGAGCAGTTCTTC. Its translation: CASSPRVGKGNEQFF.

The chain carries TRBV11-2 and TRBJ1-5; D ambiguous. The CDR3 has 13 amino acids. V lost 3 bases, J lost 4 bases, and 7 bases lay in between. The germline V gene encodes CDR1 SGHAT and CDR2 FQNNGV. CDR3 coding DNA: TGTGCCAGCAGCTTCGGGCCAAATCAGCCCCAGCATTTT. Amino acid sequence: CASSFGPNQPQHF.

Concerning this clone: At one boundary the junction diverges from the germline segment, which might be a read error. The CDR3 region has the DNA TGTGACAGCAGCTTGGAGGAAAATACTGAAGCTTTCTTT. Translating it yields CDSSLEENTEAFF. This chain links TRBV5-8 with TRBJ1-1; D is unresolved. This CDR3 has 13 amino acids. Germline-derived CDR1 and CDR2 are SGHTS and YDEGEE. The full variable domain, completed using reference TRBV5-8 and TRBJ1-1, is EAGVTQSPTHLIKTRGQQATLRCSPISGHTSVYWYQQALGLGLQFLLWYDEGEERNRGNFPPRFSGRQFPNYSSELNVNALELEDSALYLCDSSLEENTEAFFGQGTRLTVV.

This rearrangement joins TRBV5-6 to TRBJ2-5; a possible D gene is TRBD2 (7 bases). Germline V gene data show CDR1 as SGHDT and CDR2 as YYEEEE. This CDR3 spans 15 amino acids. Trimming took off 1 base at V and 1 base at J, with 11 bases between the two ends. CDR3 DNA sequence: TGTGCCAGCAGCTTGCCGGGGGGCCGCCAAGAGACCCAGTACTTC. It is translated as CASSLPGGRQETQYF.

This clone is a singleton in its sample. The V and J genes are TRBV28 and TRBJ1-4; D gene uncertain. This CDR3 has 14 amino acids. The germline gives CDR1 MDHEN, CDR2 SYDVKM. V shed 6 bases and J shed 5 bases, with 13 bases lying between them. CDR3 coding DNA: TGTGCCAGCAGCCCCCCGGGCGCGAATGAAAAACTGTTTTTT. Encoded protein: CASSPPGANEKLFF.

The V gene is TRBV18, the J gene TRBJ1-2; 8 positions agree with TRBD1. Germline CDR1 and CDR2: KGHSH and LQKENI. This CDR3 has 13 amino acids. J lost 10 bases, V lost 6 bases, and 10 bases had no gene match. The CDR3 DNA reads TGTGCCAGCTCTCCGCCCGGGGACAGGATCTACACCTTC. Residues: CASSPPGDRIYTF.

This sequence joins TRBV29-1 and TRBJ2-5, with a possible D match to TRBD2 (6 bases). The CDR3 covers 15 residues. CDR1 SQVTM and CDR2 ANQGSEA come from the germline V gene. With 3 bases removed from V and 4 bases from J, the gap between germline ends came to 18 bases. DNA for the CDR3: TGCAGCGTTGAGGAGGGAGTGTGGATAGGAGAGACCCAGTACTTC. It yields the protein CSVEEGVWIGETQYF. Filled out from reference TRBV29-1 and TRBJ2-5, the complete variable domain reads SAVISQKPSRDICQRGTSLTIQCQVDSQVTMMFWYRQQPGQSLTLIATANQGSEATYESGFVIDKFPISRPNLTFSTLTVSNMSPEDSSIYLCSVEEGVWIGETQYFGPGTRLLVL.

CDR3 region: CASSLVASGRVSGELFF. The CDR3 coding sequence is TGTGCCAGCAGCTTGGTGGCTAGCGGGAGGGTGTCCGGGGAGCTGTTTTTT. The chain links TRBV5-4 to TRBJ2-2, with TRBD2 matching over 12 bases. Trimming at V came to 0 bases and at J to 6 bases, leaving 6 bases not matched to a gene. The CDR3 is 17 amino acids. From germline, CDR1 is SGHNT and CDR2 YYREEE (reference sequence).

This chain joins TRBV19 and TRBJ2-2, with 7 nucleotides matching TRBD1. The V gene's germline CDR1 is LNHDA and CDR2 SQIVND (reference sequence). The CDR3 is 14 residues long. The ends lost 4 bases at V and 6 bases at J; junction bases unmatched: 5. This chain's CDR3 is CASSTHRGAGELFF. The CDR3 coding sequence is TGTGCCAGTAGTACCCACAGGGGCGCCGGGGAGCTGTTTTTT.

The rearrangement links TRBV14 to TRBJ1-2; D unclear. V shed 3 bases and J shed 6 bases, with 17 bases lying between them. The CDR3 length is 15 residues. CDR1 is SGHDN and CDR2 is FVKESK in the germline V gene. The CDR3 sequence: CASSHAKFSLDGYTF. The CDR3 nucleotides read TGTGCCAGCAGCCACGCAAAATTCTCCCTTGATGGCTACACCTTC.

Only one count was recorded for this clone. The genes are TRBV28 and TRBJ2-2; TRBD2 aligns across 7 bases. Unmatched junction bases numbered 7, after V lost 6 bases and J lost 6 bases. The CDR3 has 14 amino acids. Germline V CDR1 and CDR2: MDHEN, SYDVKM. The DNA for the CDR3 is TGTGCCAGCAGAAGCGGGGCGTTTTCCGGGGAGCTGTTTTTT. Encoded protein: CASRSGAFSGELFF.

The chain couples TRBV25-1 to TRBJ1-4, with D possibly TRBD1 on 5 matching bases. The germline V gene encodes CDR1 MGHDK and CDR2 SYGVNS. Trimming removed 1 base at V and 9 bases at J, with 15 bases between. CDR3 length equals 15 residues. In DNA form, the CDR3 reads TGTGCCAGCAGTGAATCGGATACGGGGGTCAAAAAACTGTTTTTT. Amino acid sequence: CASSESDTGVKKLFF.

The rearrangement uses TRBV30 and TRBJ2-7; 7 nucleotides match TRBD1. The V gene's germline CDR1 is GTSNPN and CDR2 SVGIG (reference sequence). The V and J ends lost 1 base and 3 bases, in that order; junction bases with no gene match: 3. This CDR3 contains 13 residues. The CDR3 region has the DNA TGTGCCTGGAGTGACAGGGGATACTACGAGCAGTACTTC. This sequence encodes CAWSDRGYYEQYF.

The chain joins TRBV5-1 to TRBJ2-7; 10 nucleotides align to TRBD1. V gave up 4 bases and J gave up 5 bases; unmatched junction bases: 9. Germline CDR1 reads SGHRS; CDR2 reads YFSETQ. The CDR3 runs 15 residues. In nucleotides, the CDR3 is TGCGCCAGCAGCATCCGGGACAGGGGACTCGACGAGCAGTACTTC. Its protein product is CASSIRDRGLDEQYF. Full variable domain (missing parts from reference TRBV5-1 and TRBJ2-7): KAGVTQTPRYLIKTRGQQVTLSCSPISGHRSVSWYQQTPGQGLQFLFEYFSETQRNKGNFPGRFSGRQFSNSRSEMNVSTLELGDSALYLCASSIRDRGLDEQYFGPGTRLTVT.

This clone was counted a single time. The chain couples TRBV13 to TRBJ1-1; perhaps TRBD1 as D (5 bases). Germline V gives CDR1 PRHDT, CDR2 FYEKMQ (reference sequence). Trimming pared 5 bases from V and 3 bases from J, leaving 16 bases between. This CDR3 is built from 15 residues. The CDR3 loop reads CASSAVRDLDTEAFF. The CDR3 bases are TGTGCCAGCAGCGCCGTCCGGGACCTGGACACTGAAGCTTTCTTT.